Listed below are T cell receptor beta chains from one sample, sequenced in a study of blood T cell repertoires in COVID-19. Clones were read by immunoSEQ multiplex PCR, and TCRdb kept only the in-frame ones, dropping some. The table records 100,000 to 150,000 clones, approximately 88% of them present only once. The sample comprised peripheral blood. Receptors were obtained from a man between 45 and 60 years old with acute or convalescent COVID-19. CDR3s include the opening cysteine and the closing phenylalanine or tryptophan. Fields, in order: D gene, J gene, V gene, CDR3 protein, CDR3 DNA. The D gene is left open where the match is weak.

D gene: .; J gene: TRBJ1-2; V gene: TRBV9; CDR3 protein: CASSAGGGLNYGYTF; CDR3 DNA: TGTGCCAGCAGCGCTGGTGGAGGGCTTAACTATGGCTACACCTTC
D gene: .; J gene: TRBJ2-7; V gene: TRBV11-2; CDR3 protein: CASSFGGWGSEQYF; CDR3 DNA: TGTGCCAGCAGCTTCGGAGGGTGGGGGTCGGAGCAGTACTTC
D gene: .; J gene: TRBJ1-6; V gene: TRBV28; CDR3 protein: CASLEASGANSPLHF; CDR3 DNA: TGTGCCAGCCTGGAAGCCTCTGGGGCAAATTCACCCCTCCACTTT
D gene: .; J gene: TRBJ1-2; V gene: TRBV30; CDR3 protein: CAWTGSNYGYTF; CDR3 DNA: TGTGCCTGGACAGGATCTAACTATGGCTACACCTTC
D gene: .; J gene: TRBJ1-5; V gene: TRBV18; CDR3 protein: CASSITTGSHQPQHF; CDR3 DNA: TGTGCCAGCTCAATCACGACAGGTTCTCACCAGCCCCAGCATTTT
D gene: .; J gene: TRBJ1-2; V gene: TRBV19; CDR3 protein: CASSILRENYGYTF; CDR3 DNA: TGTGCCAGTAGTATTCTCCGGGAGAACTATGGCTACACCTTC
D gene: .; J gene: TRBJ1-2; V gene: TRBV5-4; CDR3 protein: CASRGPEGMSGYTF; CDR3 DNA: TGTGCCAGCAGAGGACCCGAGGGAATGTCTGGCTACACCTTC
D gene: TRBD1; J gene: TRBJ2-2; V gene: TRBV18; CDR3 protein: CASSLDRANTGELFF; CDR3 DNA: TGTGCCAGCTCACTGGACAGGGCTAACACCGGGGAGCTGTTTTTT
D gene: .; J gene: TRBJ1-2; V gene: TRBV3-1/TRBV3-2; CDR3 protein: CASSQSLGDGYTF; CDR3 DNA: TGTGCCAGCAGCCAATCCTTAGGGGATGGCTACACCTTC
D gene: .; J gene: TRBJ1-1; V gene: TRBV19; CDR3 protein: CASMGPEAFF; CDR3 DNA: TGTGCCAGTATGGGGCCTGAAGCTTTCTTT